This T cell receptor beta chain was captured in a study of cytomegalovirus exposure and HLA in healthy donors. Background on the study: Per a later analysis, the roughly 680 first-cohort and 120 validation repertoires shared one platform.

Germline values: CDR1 MNHEY, CDR2 SVGAGI. With V trimmed by 5 bases and J by 2 bases, 6 bases remained unmatched. This CDR3 contains 15 residues. Generated by immunoSEQ multiplex PCR, the TCRdb table keeps only in-frame clones and is missing some. The sample consists of 50,000 to 70,000 clones, over 85% of them appearing once. Study-level points and caveats: Among the CMV-associated chains, a few were confirmed in vitro as specific for CMV antigens. Reported results showed that the classifier diagnosed cytomegalovirus status with high specificity and sensitivity.

As for this clone: Its antigen is unknown.

Specimen: PBMCs. The J gene is TRBJ2-1, the V gene TRBV6-5, with 7 bases that match TRBD2. The TCR was taken from a woman aged 18 to 35 in good health and CMV-seropositive. The CDR3 DNA is TGTGCCAGCAGTAACGGACTAGGTCCCTACAATGAGCAGTTCTTC. The encoded protein is CASSNGLGPYNEQFF.